These 22 T cell receptor beta chains were all obtained from the same sample, sequenced in a study of blood T cells in healthy people across ages. Primers used in a second PCR of about 6 to 12 cycles were a sample-barcoded 5' primer and a J-beta primer mix. MiXCR, applied by TCRdb to the 5' RACE reads, yields one record per CDR3 protein. Here the sample spans around 1,500,000 distinct CDR3 sequences, 28% being singletons. What was sequenced was blood. The receptors were gathered from a woman aged 25 to 39 in good health.

This clonotype has ten or more counts. The chain employs TRBV4-1 and TRBJ2-7; weak D call: TRBD2 (6 bases). The CDR3 spans 15 residues. Trimming took off 2 bases at V and 4 bases at J, with 15 bases between the two ends. CDR1 is MGHRA and CDR2 is YSYEKL in the germline V gene. CDR3 sequence (DNA): TGCGCCAGCAGCCAAACGCCGGAGGGGCGTTACGAGCAGTACTTC. This gives the protein CASSQTPEGRYEQYF.

This clonotype showed up many times. The chain employs TRBV4-1 and TRBJ2-1; D is uncertain. Germline assignment: CDR1 MGHRA and CDR2 YSYEKL. The length of the CDR3 is 17 residues. The germline V and J ends were trimmed by 0 bases and 4 bases, with 16 bases remaining between them. The CDR3 bases are TGCGCCAGCAGCCAAGATTCCTGGGCCCTGAAGTACAATGAGCAGTTCTTC. Encoded protein: CASSQDSWALKYNEQFF.

This rearrangement joins TRBV20-1 to TRBJ2-7, with D perhaps being TRBD1 or TRBD2 (5 bases each). V dropped 6 bases and J dropped 3 bases, with 15 bases sitting between them. The CDR3 sequence is 13 residues long. Germline V CDR1 and CDR2: DFQATT, SNEGSKA (reference sequence). CDR3 protein: CSARDPRVYEQYF. CDR3 bases: TGCAGTGCCCGGGACCCGAGGGTCTACGAGCAGTACTTC.

Points on this clonotype: This clone may be a read error of a much larger clone one base away. The CDR3, as DNA: TGTGCCAGCAGCCTACGGGAGGGAAACACTCAGTACTTC. As protein: CASSLREGNTQYF. J is TRBJ2-4 and V is TRBV3-1; 8 bases agree with TRBD2. CDR3 length equals 13 residues. Looked up from germline, CDR1 is LGHDT and CDR2 is YNNKEL (reference sequence). Complete variable domain (other parts from reference TRBV3-1 and TRBJ2-4): DTAVSQTPKYLVTQMGNDKSIKCEQNLGHDTMYWYKQDSKKFLKIMFSYNNKELIINETVPNRFSPKSPDKAHLNLHINSLELGDSAVYFCASSLREGNTQYFGAGTRLSVL.

The chain couples TRBV5-1 to TRBJ1-2; D is uncertain. CDR1 is SGHRS and CDR2 is YFSETQ in the germline V gene. The CDR3 spans 15 residues. V was cut by 6 bases and J by 3 bases, with 18 bases left in between. The chain's CDR3 is CASTPEISGDYGYTF. CDR3 DNA: TGCGCCAGCACTCCCGAGATTTCGGGTGACTATGGCTACACCTTC.

The rearrangement links TRBV7-2 to TRBJ2-2; perhaps D is TRBD1 or TRBD2 (5 bases each). This CDR3 is built from 16 residues. V lost 5 bases and J lost 4, with 17 bases in between. CDR1 is SGHTA, CDR2 FQGNSA, per germline. The CDR3 sequence is CASSGTVTYSTGELFF. The CDR3, as DNA: TGTGCCAGCAGCGGGACGGTGACGTATAGCACCGGGGAGCTGTTTTTT.

This clonotype was found once. The V gene is TRBV7-9, the J gene TRBJ2-5; D is possibly TRBD1 or TRBD2 (5 bases each). The closer fit of TRBJ2-7 to the DNA end suggests the J call may be wrong. Germline V lookup: CDR1 SEHNR, CDR2 FQNEAQ (reference sequence). This CDR3 has 15 residues. This chain's CDR3 is CASSMSGTETYEQYF. The CDR3 DNA reads TGTGCCAGCAGCATGTCCGGGACGGAAACCTACGAGCAGTACTTC.

This clonotype was seen at least ten times. The chain employs TRBV27 and TRBJ2-1, with a tentative D call TRBD2 (5 bases). The CDR3 loop spans 14 amino acids. Germline CDR1 is MNHEY and CDR2 is SMNVEV (reference sequence). With 6 bases removed from V and 10 bases from J, the gap between germline ends came to 19 bases. The CDR3 loop reads CASSPRRGFVEQFF. CDR3 sequence (DNA): TGTGCCAGCAGCCCCAGGAGAGGGTTTGTGGAGCAGTTCTTC.

The chain couples TRBV10-3 to TRBJ1-5, with D possibly matching TRBD1 (5 bases). The CDR3 totals 13 residues. The germline CDR1 and CDR2 sequences are ENHRY and SYGVKD. Trimming cost V 4 bases and J 5 bases, with 9 bases left between them. The CDR3 sequence: CAISGEGDQPQHF. The CDR3 coding sequence is TGTGCCATCAGTGGTGAAGGGGATCAGCCCCAGCATTTT.

The chain couples TRBV4-1 to TRBJ2-5; 10 positions agree with TRBD1. V shed 5 bases and J 6 bases; nucleotides not matched to a gene: 6. The CDR3 is 14 residues long. Per germline, CDR1 MGHRA and CDR2 YSYEKL. The chain's CDR3 is CASSWDRGRKTQYF. The CDR3 coding sequence is TGCGCCAGCAGCTGGGACAGGGGTAGGAAGACCCAGTACTTC.

The chain uses TRBV6-5 and TRBJ2-5, with D perhaps matching TRBD2 (6 bases). Trimming took 2 bases from V and 5 from J, leaving 21 bases between them. The CDR3 length is 17 residues. Germline-derived CDR1 and CDR2 are MNHEY and SVGAGI. The CDR3 DNA reads TGTGCCAGCAGTTACGGCGCTGGCAGCCTTGGGAGGGAGACCCAGTACTTC. This translates into CASSYGAGSLGRETQYF.

V is TRBV30 and J is TRBJ2-1, with 8 bases that match TRBD2. This CDR3 is built from 14 residues. Germline V gene lookup returns CDR1 GTSNPN and CDR2 SVGIG (reference sequence). With 2 bases clipped from V and 7 bases from J, the junction kept 7 bases outside the gene matches. This CDR3 reads CAWSITGGPNEQFF. The CDR3 nucleotides read TGTGCCTGGAGTATTACGGGAGGGCCGAATGAGCAGTTCTTC.

This clonotype turned up a few times. The chain combines TRBV24-1 with TRBJ1-2; D remains ambiguous. V was shortened by 4 bases and J by 8 bases, with 7 bases between the two germline ends. The CDR3 runs 11 residues. The germline V gene encodes CDR1 KGHDR and CDR2 SFDVKD. The CDR3 coding sequence is TGTGCCACCAGTGAGGGCCTAGGCTACACCTTC. It is translated as CATSEGLGYTF.

This clonotype was seen ten or more times. The V gene is TRBV20-1, the J gene TRBJ1-2; 8 nucleotides match TRBD1. CDR1 and CDR2 from the germline V gene are DFQATT and SNEGSKA (reference sequence). The CDR3 is 15 residues long. The ends lost 3 bases at V and 6 bases at J; junction bases unmatched: 12. CDR3 residues: CSARVGGTGGDGYTF. CDR3 nucleotides: TGCAGTGCTAGGGTCGGCGGGACAGGAGGGGATGGCTACACCTTC.

At least ten counts were recorded for this clonotype. This sequence joins TRBV2 and TRBJ2-3; D remains unclear. The CDR3 extends over 13 amino acids. Trimming left V 6 bases short and J 2 bases short, with 9 bases between. Germline CDR1 is SNHLY and CDR2 is FYNNEI. The CDR3 spells CASSVMNTDTQYF. CDR3 sequence (DNA): TGTGCCAGCAGCGTTATGAACACAGATACGCAGTATTTT.

CDR3 bases: TGTGCCAGCAAATCCACTAGCGGGAGTGTGGAGACCCAGTACTTC. Protein product: CASKSTSGSVETQYF. The V gene is TRBV7-2, the J gene TRBJ2-5; 11 nucleotides align to TRBD2. The CDR3 consists of 15 residues. Germline lookup yields CDR1 SGHTA and CDR2 FQGNSA. V was clipped by 7 bases and J by 5 bases; unmatched bases: 9.

The genes are TRBV6-5 and TRBJ1-1; 8 positions agree with TRBD1. The CDR3 is 12 amino acids. The V segment lost 6 bases and the J segment 11 bases; nucleotides outside the gene matches: 8. Per germline, CDR1 MNHEY and CDR2 SVGAGI. CDR3 region: CASRTGQGRAFF. Here the CDR3 DNA reads TGTGCCAGCAGAACCGGACAGGGCCGGGCTTTCTTT.

This clonotype occurred a few times. The chain joins TRBV2 to TRBJ1-5, with 11 nucleotides matching TRBD1. Trimming cost V 6 bases and J 5 bases; bases outside gene matches: 9. The germline CDR1 and CDR2 sequences are SNHLY and FYNNEI. This CDR3 spans 16 amino acids. The CDR3 nucleotides read TGTGCCAGCAGAAGCCCCGGACAGGGGGCAGATCAGCCCCAGCATTTT. It yields the protein CASRSPGQGADQPQHF.

Only a few counts were recorded for this clonotype. The V call is TRBV7-9, the J call TRBJ2-1; 7 nucleotides line up with TRBD2. Germline lookup yields CDR1 SEHNR and CDR2 FQNEAQ (reference sequence). The CDR3 has 15 amino acids. Trimming at V came to 1 base and at J to 4 bases, leaving 4 bases not matched to a gene. CDR3 amino acids: CASSLEGGVYNEQFF. DNA of the CDR3: TGTGCCAGCAGCTTAGAGGGAGGGGTATACAATGAGCAGTTCTTC.

This clonotype was seen a handful of times. This sequence joins TRBV12-3 or TRBV12-4 and TRBJ2-5; 10 bases agree with TRBD1. Judging by the DNA end, TRBJ2-7 fits better; the J call may be wrong. This CDR3 spans 16 amino acids. As DNA, the CDR3 is TGTGCCAGCAGTTTAAGGCCGGGGACAGGGGCGGTCGAGCAGTACTTC. This translates into CASSLRPGTGAVEQYF.

This clonotype has just a few counts. The rearrangement uses TRBV30 and TRBJ2-1; 8 bases agree with TRBD1. There are 13 residues in the CDR3. Germline V gene data show CDR1 as GTSNPN and CDR2 as SVGIG (reference sequence). The junction had 5 bases not matched to a gene; V was cut back by 3 bases and J by 7 bases. This chain's CDR3 is CAWSRDRINEQFF. The CDR3 bases are TGTGCCTGGAGCCGGGACAGGATAAATGAGCAGTTCTTC. The variable domain in full, with the rest retrieved from reference TRBV30 and TRBJ2-1, is SQTIHQWPATLVQPVGSPLSLECTVEGTSNPNLYWYRQAAGRGLQLLFYSVGIGQISSEVPQNLSASRPQDRQFILSSKKLLLSDSGFYLCAWSRDRINEQFFGPGTRLTVL.

This chain connects TRBV18 to TRBJ1-1; D uncertain. Trimming cost V 2 bases and J 3 bases, with 7 bases left between them. Germline V gene data show CDR1 as KGHSH and CDR2 as LQKENI. The CDR3 runs 13 residues. The CDR3 DNA reads TGTGCCAGCTCACCAATCGGGGACACTGAAGCTTTCTTT. This encodes CASSPIGDTEAFF. Supplemented by reference TRBV18 and TRBJ1-1, the full variable domain reads NAGVMQNPRHLVRRRGQEARLRCSPMKGHSHVYWYRQLPEEGLKFMVYLQKENIIDESGMPKERFSAEFPKEGPSILRIQQVVRGDSAAYFCASSPIGDTEAFFGQGTRLTVV.